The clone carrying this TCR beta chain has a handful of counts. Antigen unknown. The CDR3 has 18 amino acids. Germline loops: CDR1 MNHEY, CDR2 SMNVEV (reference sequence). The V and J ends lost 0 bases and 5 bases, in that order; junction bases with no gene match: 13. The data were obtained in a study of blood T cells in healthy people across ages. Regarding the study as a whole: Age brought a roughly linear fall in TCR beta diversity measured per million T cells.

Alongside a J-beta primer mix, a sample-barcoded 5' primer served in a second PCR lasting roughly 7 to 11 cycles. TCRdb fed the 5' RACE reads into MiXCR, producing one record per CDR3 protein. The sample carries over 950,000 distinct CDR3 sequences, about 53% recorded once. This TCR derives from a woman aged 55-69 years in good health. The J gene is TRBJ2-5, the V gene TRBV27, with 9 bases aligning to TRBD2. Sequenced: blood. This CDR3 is CASSLSSSGRWGYETQYF. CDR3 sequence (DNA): TGTGCCAGCAGTTTATCTTCCAGCGGGAGGTGGGGGTATGAGACCCAGTACTTC.